In its sample, the clone carrying this TCR beta chain was seen a few times. Its antigen is undetermined. From the PCR reads, TCRdb re-called clones with MiXCR. The sample includes 25,000 to 30,000 clones, 15% to 20% of them seen just once. All patients reached thyroid surgery having received no treatment beforehand. CDR1 is MNHNS and CDR2 is SASEGT in the germline V gene. J was trimmed by 4 bases and V by 4 bases; bases with no gene match: 19. The CDR3 contains 18 residues. The data are from a study of metastatic and nonmetastatic thyroid tumors. Study overall: The comparison covered peripheral blood and tumor or nodule tissue in malignant and benign thyroid patients. Regarding the study as a whole: Compared with benign nodules, malignant thyroid tumors were reported to have significantly higher TCR beta diversity in both blood and tumor.

The rearrangement uses TRBV6-1 and TRBJ2-7; 7 bases line up with TRBD1. The TCR originated in a female donor with papillary thyroid cancer or a benign thyroid nodule (not recorded which). Some clones in this sample may be carry-over from other donors' samples. The sample consisted of blood. CDR3 in DNA: TGTGCCAGCAGTGCGACTCTAGTGGACAGGTGGCAAGAGTACGAGCAGTACTTC. Translated, it gives CASSATLVDRWQEYEQYF.